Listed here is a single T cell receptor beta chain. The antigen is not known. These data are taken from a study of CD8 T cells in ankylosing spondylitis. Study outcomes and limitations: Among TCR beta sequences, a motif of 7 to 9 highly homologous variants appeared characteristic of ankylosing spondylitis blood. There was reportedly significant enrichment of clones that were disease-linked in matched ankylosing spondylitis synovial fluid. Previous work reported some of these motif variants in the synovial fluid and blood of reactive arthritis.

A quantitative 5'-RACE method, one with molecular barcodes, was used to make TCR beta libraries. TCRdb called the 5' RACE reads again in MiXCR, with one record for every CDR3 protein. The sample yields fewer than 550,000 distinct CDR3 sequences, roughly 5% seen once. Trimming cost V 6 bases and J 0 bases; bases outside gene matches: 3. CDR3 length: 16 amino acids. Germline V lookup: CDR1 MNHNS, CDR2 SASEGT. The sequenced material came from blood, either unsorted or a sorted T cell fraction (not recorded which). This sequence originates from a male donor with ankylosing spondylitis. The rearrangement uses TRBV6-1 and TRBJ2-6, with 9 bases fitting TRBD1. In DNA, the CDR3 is TGTGCCAGCAGGTCGACAGGGGGCTCTGGGGCCAACGTCCTGACTTTC. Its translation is CASRSTGGSGANVLTF.